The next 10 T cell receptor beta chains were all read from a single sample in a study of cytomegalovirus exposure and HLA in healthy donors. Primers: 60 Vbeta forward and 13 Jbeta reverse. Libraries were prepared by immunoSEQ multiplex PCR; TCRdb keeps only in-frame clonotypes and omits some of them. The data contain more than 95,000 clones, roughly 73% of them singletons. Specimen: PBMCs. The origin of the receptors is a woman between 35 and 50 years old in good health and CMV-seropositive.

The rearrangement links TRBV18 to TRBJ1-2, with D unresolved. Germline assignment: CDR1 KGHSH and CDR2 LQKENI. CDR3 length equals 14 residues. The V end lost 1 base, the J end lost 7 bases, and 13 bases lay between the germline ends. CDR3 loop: CASSPLVNERGYTF. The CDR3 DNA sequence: TGTGCCAGCTCACCACTTGTCAATGAGCGTGGCTACACCTTC.

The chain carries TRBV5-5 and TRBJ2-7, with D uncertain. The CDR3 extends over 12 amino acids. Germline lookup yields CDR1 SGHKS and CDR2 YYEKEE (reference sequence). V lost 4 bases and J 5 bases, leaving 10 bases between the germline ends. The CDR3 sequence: CASSPVRHEQYF. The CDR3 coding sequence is TGTGCCAGCAGCCCGGTCAGGCACGAGCAGTACTTC.

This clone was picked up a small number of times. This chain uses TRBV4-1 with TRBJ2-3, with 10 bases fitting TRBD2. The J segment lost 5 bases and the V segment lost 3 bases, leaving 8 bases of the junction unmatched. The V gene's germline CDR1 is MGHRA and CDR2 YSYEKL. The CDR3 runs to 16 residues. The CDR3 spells CASSQAYSGGIDTQYF. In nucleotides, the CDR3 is TGCGCCAGCAGCCAGGCCTATAGCGGGGGGATAGATACGCAGTATTTT.

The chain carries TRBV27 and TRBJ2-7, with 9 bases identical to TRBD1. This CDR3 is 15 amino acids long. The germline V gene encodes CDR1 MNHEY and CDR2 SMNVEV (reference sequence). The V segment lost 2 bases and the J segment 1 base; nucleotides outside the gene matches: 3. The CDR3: CASSLVGTGSYEQYF. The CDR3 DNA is TGTGCCAGCAGTTTAGTCGGGACAGGGTCCTACGAGCAGTACTTC.

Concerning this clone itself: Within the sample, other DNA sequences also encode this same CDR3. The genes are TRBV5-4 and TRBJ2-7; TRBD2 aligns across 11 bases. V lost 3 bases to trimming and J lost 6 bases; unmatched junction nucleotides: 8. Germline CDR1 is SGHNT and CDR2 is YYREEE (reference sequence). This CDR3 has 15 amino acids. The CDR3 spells CASSSLAGGPREQYF. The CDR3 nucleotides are TGTGCCAGCAGCTCCTTAGCGGGAGGGCCGCGCGAGCAGTACTTC. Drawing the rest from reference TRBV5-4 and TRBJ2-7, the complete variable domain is ETGVTQSPTHLIKTRGQQVTLRCSSQSGHNTVSWYQQALGQGPQFIFQYYREEENGRGNFPPRFSGLQFPNYSSELNVNALELDDSALYLCASSSLAGGPREQYFGPGTRLTVT.

Here the CDR3 DNA reads TGTGCCAGTAGTACTACTGCCTACCGGACTATGTACAATGAGCAGTTCTTC. Protein sequence: CASSTTAYRTMYNEQFF. This chain links TRBV19 with TRBJ2-1; D may be TRBD2 (6 bases). Trimming took off 4 bases at V and 4 bases at J, with 20 bases between the two ends. Germline V gene lookup returns CDR1 LNHDA and CDR2 SQIVND (reference sequence). This CDR3 has 17 residues.

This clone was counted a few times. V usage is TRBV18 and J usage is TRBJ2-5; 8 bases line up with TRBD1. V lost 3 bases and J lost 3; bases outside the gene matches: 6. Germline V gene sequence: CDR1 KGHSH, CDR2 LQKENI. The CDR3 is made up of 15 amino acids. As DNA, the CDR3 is TGTGCCAGCTCACCCTTTGCAGGGGGCAAAGAGACCCAGTACTTC. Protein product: CASSPFAGGKETQYF.

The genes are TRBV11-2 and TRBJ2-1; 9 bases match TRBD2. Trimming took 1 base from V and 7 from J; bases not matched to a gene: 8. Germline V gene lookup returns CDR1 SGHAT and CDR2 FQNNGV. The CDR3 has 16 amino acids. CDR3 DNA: TGTGCCAGCAGCTTAGTACCCGGGACTAGCCTAAATGAGCAGTTCTTC. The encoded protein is CASSLVPGTSLNEQFF.

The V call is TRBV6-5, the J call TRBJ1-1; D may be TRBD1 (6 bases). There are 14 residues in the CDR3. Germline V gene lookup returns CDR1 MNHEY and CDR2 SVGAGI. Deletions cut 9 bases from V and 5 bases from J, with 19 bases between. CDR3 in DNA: TGTGCCAGGGGTAGCGCGAACCAGGGGACTGAAGCTTTCTTT. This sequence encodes CARGSANQGTEAFF.

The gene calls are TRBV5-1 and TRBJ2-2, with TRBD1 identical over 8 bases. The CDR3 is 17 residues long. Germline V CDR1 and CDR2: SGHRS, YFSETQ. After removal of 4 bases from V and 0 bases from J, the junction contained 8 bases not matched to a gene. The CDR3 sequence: CASSPDGGQANTGELFF. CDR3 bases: TGCGCCAGCAGCCCGGACGGGGGACAGGCGAACACCGGGGAGCTGTTTTTT.